This entry lists 4 T cell receptor beta chains sequenced from one sample in a study of cytomegalovirus exposure and HLA in healthy donors. The primer mix had 60 Vbeta and 13 Jbeta primers. Sequencing used immunoSEQ multiplex PCR; TCRdb keeps in-frame clones, though not all of them. The data contain about 120,000 clones, 15% to 20% of them singletons. Sequenced input: PBMCs. These receptor sequences come from a female donor in good health and CMV-seropositive.

This clone was counted a few times. V and J are TRBV6-6 and TRBJ1-1; D is possibly TRBD1 (5 bases). V dropped 6 bases and J dropped 1 base, with 15 bases sitting between them. Germline V gene lookup returns CDR1 MNHNY and CDR2 SVGAGI (reference sequence). This CDR3 has 15 residues. The CDR3 region has the DNA TGTGCCAGCAGCTCGCGTAGCAGGGCGAACACTGAAGCTTTCTTT. Its protein product is CASSSRSRANTEAFF.

This clone turned up a few times. The rearrangement joins TRBV29-1 to TRBJ2-5; D ambiguous. V gave up 3 bases and J gave up 2 bases, with 10 bases separating them. This CDR3 has 13 residues. The germline V gene encodes CDR1 SQVTM and CDR2 ANQGSEA. This chain's CDR3 is CSVDERQQETQYF. The CDR3 bases are TGCAGCGTTGATGAGAGGCAGCAAGAGACCCAGTACTTC.

The chain combines TRBV5-4 with TRBJ2-3; TRBD2 agrees at 7 bases. The V segment lost 1 base and the J segment 3 bases; nucleotides outside the gene matches: 8. Germline CDR1 and CDR2: SGHNT and YYREEE (reference sequence). There are 16 residues in the CDR3. In nucleotides, the CDR3 is TGTGCCAGCAGCTTGCGGTCATCTAGCGGTACAGATACGCAGTATTTT. Protein: CASSLRSSSGTDTQYF. The complete variable domain, with remaining parts taken from reference TRBV5-4 and TRBJ2-3, reads ETGVTQSPTHLIKTRGQQVTLRCSSQSGHNTVSWYQQALGQGPQFIFQYYREEENGRGNFPPRFSGLQFPNYSSELNVNALELDDSALYLCASSLRSSSGTDTQYFGPGTRLTVL.

In this sample, this clone turned up once. The same CDR3 arises from other DNA sequences in this sample as well. The chain couples TRBV4-3 to TRBJ2-3; D possibly corresponds to TRBD1 (6 bases). Germline CDR1 reads LGHNA; CDR2 reads YSLEER. The CDR3 is 17 amino acids. V was pared by 0 bases and J by 5 bases, with 18 bases between. The CDR3 loop is CASSQDYVGAAGDTQYF. CDR3 sequence (DNA): TGCGCCAGCAGCCAAGATTACGTGGGGGCAGCAGGAGATACGCAGTATTTT.